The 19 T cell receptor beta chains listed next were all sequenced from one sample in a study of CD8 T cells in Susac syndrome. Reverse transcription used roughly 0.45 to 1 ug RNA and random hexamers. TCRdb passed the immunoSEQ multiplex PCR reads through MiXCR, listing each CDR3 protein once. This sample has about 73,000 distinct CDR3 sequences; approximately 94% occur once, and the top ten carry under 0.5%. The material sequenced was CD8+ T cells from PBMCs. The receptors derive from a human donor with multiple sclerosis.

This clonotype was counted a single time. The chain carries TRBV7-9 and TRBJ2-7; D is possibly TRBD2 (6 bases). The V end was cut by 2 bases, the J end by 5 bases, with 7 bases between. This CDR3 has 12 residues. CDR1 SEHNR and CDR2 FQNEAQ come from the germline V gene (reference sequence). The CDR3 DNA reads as TGTGCCAGCAGCTTATCGGGGGACGAGCAGTACTTC. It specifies CASSLSGDEQYF.

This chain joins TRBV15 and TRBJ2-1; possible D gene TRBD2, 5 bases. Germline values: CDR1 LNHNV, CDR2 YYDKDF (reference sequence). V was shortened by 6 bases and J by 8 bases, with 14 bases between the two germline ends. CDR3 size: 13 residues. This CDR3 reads CATREGGWDEQFF. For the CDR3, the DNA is TGTGCCACCAGAGAAGGAGGCTGGGATGAGCAGTTCTTC.

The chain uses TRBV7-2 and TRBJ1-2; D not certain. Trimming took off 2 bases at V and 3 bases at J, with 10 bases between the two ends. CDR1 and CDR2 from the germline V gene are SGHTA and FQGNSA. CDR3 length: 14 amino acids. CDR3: CASSLNGLHYGYTF. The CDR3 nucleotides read TGTGCCAGCAGCTTAAACGGGCTCCACTATGGCTACACCTTC.

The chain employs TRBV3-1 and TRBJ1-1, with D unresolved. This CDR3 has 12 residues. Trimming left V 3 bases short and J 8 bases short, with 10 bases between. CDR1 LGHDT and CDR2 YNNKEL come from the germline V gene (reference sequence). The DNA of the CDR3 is TGTGCCAGCAGCCACGCCGGGAGGGAAGCTTTCTTT. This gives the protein CASSHAGREAFF.

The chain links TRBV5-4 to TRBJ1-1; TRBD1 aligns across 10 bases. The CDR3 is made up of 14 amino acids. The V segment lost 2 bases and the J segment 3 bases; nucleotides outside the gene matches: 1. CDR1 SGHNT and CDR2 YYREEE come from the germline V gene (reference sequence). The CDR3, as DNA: TGTGCCAGCAGCTTTGGGACAGGGGACACTGAAGCTTTCTTT. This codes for CASSFGTGDTEAFF. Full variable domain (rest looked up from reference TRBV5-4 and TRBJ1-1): ETGVTQSPTHLIKTRGQQVTLRCSSQSGHNTVSWYQQALGQGPQFIFQYYREEENGRGNFPPRFSGLQFPNYSSELNVNALELDDSALYLCASSFGTGDTEAFFGQGTRLTVV.

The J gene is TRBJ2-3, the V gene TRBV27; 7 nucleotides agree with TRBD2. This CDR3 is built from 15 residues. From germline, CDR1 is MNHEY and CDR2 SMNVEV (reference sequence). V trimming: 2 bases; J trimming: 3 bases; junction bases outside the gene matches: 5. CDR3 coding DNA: TGTGCCAGCAGTTTAGAGCGGGGTAGGACAGATACGCAGTATTTT. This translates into CASSLERGRTDTQYF.

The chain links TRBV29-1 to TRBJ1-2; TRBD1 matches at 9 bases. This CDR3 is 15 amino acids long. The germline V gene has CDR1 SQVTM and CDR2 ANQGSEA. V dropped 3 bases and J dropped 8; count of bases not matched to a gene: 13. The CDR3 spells CSVEGQGGVFEGYTF. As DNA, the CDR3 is TGCAGCGTTGAGGGACAGGGTGGAGTGTTCGAGGGCTACACCTTC.

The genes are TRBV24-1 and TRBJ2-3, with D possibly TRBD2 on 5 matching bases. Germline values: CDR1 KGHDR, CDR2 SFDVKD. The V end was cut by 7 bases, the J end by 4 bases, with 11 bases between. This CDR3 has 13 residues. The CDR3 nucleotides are TGTGCCACCAGCCGCGGGTTCGCAGATACGCAGTATTTT. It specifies CATSRGFADTQYF.

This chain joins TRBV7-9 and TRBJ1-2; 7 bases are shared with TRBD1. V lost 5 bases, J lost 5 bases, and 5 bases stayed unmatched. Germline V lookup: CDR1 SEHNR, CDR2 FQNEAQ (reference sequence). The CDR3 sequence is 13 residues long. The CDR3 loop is CASSRDRDYGYTF. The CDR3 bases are TGTGCCAGCAGCCGGGACAGAGATTATGGCTACACCTTC. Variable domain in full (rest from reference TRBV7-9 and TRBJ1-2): DTGVSQNPRHKITKRGQNVTFRCDPISEHNRLYWYRQTLGQGPEFLTYFQNEAQLEKSRLLSDRFSAERPKGSFSTLEIQRTEQGDSAMYLCASSRDRDYGYTFGSGTRLTVV.

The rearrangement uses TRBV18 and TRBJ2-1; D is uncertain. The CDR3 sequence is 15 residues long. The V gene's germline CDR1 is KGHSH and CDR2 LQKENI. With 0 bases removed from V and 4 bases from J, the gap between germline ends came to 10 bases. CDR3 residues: CASSPPPGEYNEQFF. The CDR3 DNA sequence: TGTGCCAGCTCACCACCTCCCGGAGAATACAATGAGCAGTTCTTC. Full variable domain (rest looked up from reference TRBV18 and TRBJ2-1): NAGVMQNPRHLVRRRGQEARLRCSPMKGHSHVYWYRQLPEEGLKFMVYLQKENIIDESGMPKERFSAEFPKEGPSILRIQQVVRGDSAAYFCASSPPPGEYNEQFFGPGTRLTVL.

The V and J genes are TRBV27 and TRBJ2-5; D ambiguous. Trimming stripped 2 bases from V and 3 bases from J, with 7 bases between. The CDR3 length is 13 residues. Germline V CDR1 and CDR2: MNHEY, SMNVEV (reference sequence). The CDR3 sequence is CASSLLAEETQYF. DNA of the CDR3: TGTGCCAGCAGTTTACTTGCAGAAGAGACCCAGTACTTC.

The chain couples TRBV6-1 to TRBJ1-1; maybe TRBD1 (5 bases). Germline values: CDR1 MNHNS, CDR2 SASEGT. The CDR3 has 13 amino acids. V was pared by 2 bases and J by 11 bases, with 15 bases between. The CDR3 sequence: CASSELGGRKAFF. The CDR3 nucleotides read TGTGCCAGCAGTGAATTGGGGGGTCGGAAGGCTTTCTTT.

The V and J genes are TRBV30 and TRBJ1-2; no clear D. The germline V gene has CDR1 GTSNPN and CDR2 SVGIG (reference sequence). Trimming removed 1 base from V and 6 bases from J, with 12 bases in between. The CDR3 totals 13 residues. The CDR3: CAWSAVGEDGYTF. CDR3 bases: TGTGCCTGGAGTGCGGTCGGGGAGGATGGCTACACCTTC.

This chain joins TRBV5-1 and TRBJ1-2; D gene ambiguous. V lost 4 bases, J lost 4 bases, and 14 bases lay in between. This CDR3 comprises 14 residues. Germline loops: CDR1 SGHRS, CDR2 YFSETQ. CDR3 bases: TGCGCCAGCAGCCCCCTACAGACGGGCTATGGCTACACCTTC. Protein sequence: CASSPLQTGYGYTF.

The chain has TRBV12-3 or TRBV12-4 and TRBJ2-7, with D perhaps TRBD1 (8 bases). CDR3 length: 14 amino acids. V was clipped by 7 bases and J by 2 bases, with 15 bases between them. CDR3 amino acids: CASTRTGRAYEQYF. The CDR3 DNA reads TGTGCCAGCACCCGGACAGGGAGGGCCTACGAGCAGTACTTC.

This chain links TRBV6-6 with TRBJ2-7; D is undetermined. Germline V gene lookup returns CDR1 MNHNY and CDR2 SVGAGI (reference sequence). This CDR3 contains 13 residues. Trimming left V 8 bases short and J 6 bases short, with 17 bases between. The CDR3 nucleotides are TGTGCCAGCGGGGTCTCCGGCCTCTCCGAGCAGTACTTC. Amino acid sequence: CASGVSGLSEQYF.

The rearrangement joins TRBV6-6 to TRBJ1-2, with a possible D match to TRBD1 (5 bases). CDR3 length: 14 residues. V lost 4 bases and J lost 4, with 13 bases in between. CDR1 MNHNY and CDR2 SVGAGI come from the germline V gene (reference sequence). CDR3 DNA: TGTGCCAGCAGTTCGGGGCCCGAGACCTATGGCTACACCTTC. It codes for CASSSGPETYGYTF.

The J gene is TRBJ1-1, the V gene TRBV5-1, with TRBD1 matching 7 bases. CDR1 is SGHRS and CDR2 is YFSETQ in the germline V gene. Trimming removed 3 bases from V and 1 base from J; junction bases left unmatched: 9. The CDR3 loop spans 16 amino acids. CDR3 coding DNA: TGCGCCAGCAGCTCCTGGGACAGCCGGAGGAACACTGAAGCTTTCTTT. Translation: CASSSWDSRRNTEAFF.

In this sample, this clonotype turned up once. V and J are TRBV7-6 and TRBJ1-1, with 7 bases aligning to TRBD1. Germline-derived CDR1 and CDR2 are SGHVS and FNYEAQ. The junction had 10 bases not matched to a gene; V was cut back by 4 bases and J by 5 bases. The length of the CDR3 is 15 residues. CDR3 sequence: CASSSGTGASTEAFF. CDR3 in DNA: TGTGCCAGCAGCTCCGGAACAGGGGCGAGTACTGAAGCTTTCTTT.